The rows below give T cell receptor beta chains drawn from one sample of a study of blood T cell repertoires in COVID-19. Measured with immunoSEQ multiplex PCR; TCRdb has only the in-frame clones, and not every one. This sample yields 340,000 or so clones, of which around 86% are seen a single time; approximately 4.6% belongs to the top ten. The sample taken for sequencing was PBMCs or T cells enriched from blood (not recorded which). The receptors were gathered from a woman aged 35 to 49 with acute COVID-19. Both conserved end residues are part of each CDR3. A D gene is named only where the DNA matches it firmly. Expanded clones are given a class, and other clones once, few, many or no size at all.

.,TRBV28,TRBJ1-1,TRBD1,TGTGCCAGCAGTTTAGTTTTATTGGGTCGGGGACAGGAGAACACTGAAGCTTTCTTT,CASSLVLLGRGQENTEAFF
.,TRBV14,TRBJ1-1,.,TGTGCCAGCAGCCAAGGTCTTTTAGGTCGGGGCCGGGGGTGGACTGAAGCTTTCTTT,CASSQGLLGRGRGWTEAFF
.,TRBV18,TRBJ1-2,.,TGTGCCAGCTCACCGGGCGGGGTATTCTATGGCTACACCTTC,CASSPGGVFYGYTF
.,TRBV7-2,TRBJ1-1,.,TGTGCCAGCAGCTTATTGTATCGGACAGAGAGGTACACTGAAGCTTTCTTT,CASSLLYRTERYTEAFF
.,TRBV6-5,TRBJ2-2,TRBD1,TGTGCCAGCAGGGTGGGACAGATCAACACCGGGGAGCTGTTTTTT,CASRVGQINTGELFF
.,TRBV3-1/TRBV3-2,TRBJ2-3,TRBD2,TGTGCCAGCAGCCGCTTAGCGGGAGGGATCGCAGATACGCAGTATTTT,CASSRLAGGIADTQYF
once,TRBV5-4,TRBJ2-7,TRBD2,TGTGCCAGCAGCTTGGGAGGGGGACTAGCGGGAAGAGCCTACGAGCAGTACTTC,CASSLGGGLAGRAYEQYF
.,TRBV7-9,TRBJ1-3,.,TGTGCCAGCAGCTCCGAGGGCCGCTCTGGAAACACCATATATTTT,CASSSEGRSGNTIYF
.,TRBV15,TRBJ1-2,TRBD1,TGTGCCACCAGCAGAGATCGGGACAGGGTCAACTATGGCTACACCTTC,CATSRDRDRVNYGYTF
.,TRBV3-1/TRBV3-2,TRBJ1-1,.,TGTGCCAGCACTCGTCACAGGGCCACTGAAGCTTTCTTT,CASTRHRATEAFF
few,TRBV5-1,TRBJ1-2,.,TGCGCCAGCAGCTTTCTCGCAGGGGCGAACTATGGCTACACCTTC,CASSFLAGANYGYTF
.,TRBV28,TRBJ2-5,.,TGTGCCAGCAGGGGGGGTCTTCGCGAGACCCAGTACTTC,CASRGGLRETQYF
once,TRBV18,TRBJ2-7,.,TGTGCCAGCTCATACAGACAGGCCTACGAGCAGTACTTC,CASSYRQAYEQYF
.,TRBV5-8,TRBJ2-2,.,TGTGCCAGCAGCTTGGAGGGGACCGGGGAGCTGTTTTTT,CASSLEGTGELFF
.,TRBV6-2/TRBV6-3,TRBJ1-1,.,TGTGCCAGCAGTTTACAACAGGGGAACACTGAAGCTTTCTTT,CASSLQQGNTEAFF
.,TRBV7-9,TRBJ2-3,.,TGTGCCAGCAGCGCGCCGGGACTTACAAACACAGATACGCAGTATTTT,CASSAPGLTNTDTQYF
.,TRBV19,TRBJ1-4,TRBD1,TGTGCCAGTAGTATTGTTGGGACAGATAATGAAAAACTGTTTTTT,CASSIVGTDNEKLFF
few,TRBV5-1,TRBJ1-5,TRBD1,TGCGCCAGCAGCTTGGGGACAGGCGGGCCCCAGCATTTT,CASSLGTGGPQHF
.,TRBV29-1,TRBJ2-3,TRBD2,TGCAGCGTTGGGGACGGGCGAGCGGGAGTTCACACAGATACGCAGTATTTT,CSVGDGRAGVHTDTQYF
.,TRBV6-5,TRBJ1-3,.,TGTGCCAGCAGCTATGGCTCTGGAAACACCATATATTTT,CASSYGSGNTIYF
.,TRBV19,TRBJ2-7,.,TGTGCCAGTAGTCGAGGAGAGTCCGAGCAGTACTTC,CASSRGESEQYF
once,TRBV5-1,TRBJ1-1,TRBD1,TGCGCCAGCAGCTGGGGGGACAGGGAGACCACTGAAGCTTTCTTT,CASSWGDRETTEAFF
.,TRBV11-2,TRBJ2-7,TRBD2,TGTGCCAGCAGCTTAGGACTAGCGGGTATCGAGCAGTACTTC,CASSLGLAGIEQYF
.,TRBV7-2,TRBJ2-5,.,TGTGCCAGCAGCTTGGAGTTACGGAGGGCCCAGTACTTC,CASSLELRRAQYF
.,TRBV7-2,TRBJ1-1,.,TGTGCCAGCAGCTTAGGGGGTACCCAAATCAAGGGGACTGAAGCTTTCTTT,CASSLGGTQIKGTEAFF
.,TRBV6-1,TRBJ2-2,.,TGTGCCAGCAGTGAACCTAGATTTGTCTCGTCAACCGGGGAGCTGTTTTTT,CASSEPRFVSSTGELFF
.,TRBV28,TRBJ2-1,TRBD2,TGTGCCAGCAGTCCCAGCCGGACTAGCGGTCCATCTAGCTCCTACAATGAGCAGTTCTTC,CASSPSRTSGPSSSYNEQFF
.,TRBV10-3,TRBJ2-3,.,TGTGCCATACGGACGGGGACAGATACGCAGTATTTT,CAIRTGTDTQYF
.,TRBV2,TRBJ1-2,TRBD1,TGTGCCAGCAGCCCGGGACAGGGCTATGGCTACACCTTC,CASSPGQGYGYTF
.,TRBV27,TRBJ2-4,.,TGTGCCAGCAGTTTATCTAGCCCCGCACCCAAAAACATTCAGTACTTC,CASSLSSPAPKNIQYF
.,TRBV7-2,TRBJ2-2,TRBD2,TGTGCCAGCAGCCTCAGCGGGAGGAACACCGGGGAGCTGTTTTTT,CASSLSGRNTGELFF
.,TRBV6-5,TRBJ1-5,.,TGTGCCAGCAGTTCCGGTGGGGCGTTTAGCAATCAGCCCCAGCATTTT,CASSSGGAFSNQPQHF
.,TRBV20-1,TRBJ1-5,.,TGCAGTGCTAGTGCAGGGAATCAGCCCCAGCATTTT,CSASAGNQPQHF
.,TRBV19,TRBJ1-2,.,TGTGCCAGTAGTTTCCCAGGGCGGAGTGGCTACACCTTC,CASSFPGRSGYTF
.,TRBV21-1,TRBJ2-2,.,TGTGCCAGCGGTCCAGGGAACACCGGGGAGCTGTTTTTT,CASGPGNTGELFF
.,TRBV18,TRBJ1-6,TRBD1,TGTGCCAGCTCTGTGGACAGGGTCAATTCACCCCTCCACTTT,CASSVDRVNSPLHF
.,TRBV27,TRBJ1-2,.,TGTGCCAGCAGTTTATATAGGGAGTATGGCTACACCTTC,CASSLYREYGYTF
.,TRBV6-1,TRBJ1-2,.,TGTGCCAGCAGTGAAGCCGGGGGTAACTATGGCTACACCTTC,CASSEAGGNYGYTF
.,TRBV5-1,TRBJ2-2,.,TGCGCCAGCAGCGAGGGCGCTAACACCGGGGAGCTGTTTTTT,CASSEGANTGELFF
.,TRBV5-1,TRBJ2-5,.,TGCGCCAGCAGCTTGGGGACTGTACAAGAGACCCAGTACTTC,CASSLGTVQETQYF
.,TRBV7-9,TRBJ2-1,TRBD1,TGTGCCAGCAGTCCAAACAGGGGAGTTGGGGTCAATGAGCAGTTCTTC,CASSPNRGVGVNEQFF
.,TRBV10-3,TRBJ2-1,.,TGTGCCATCAGTGGCGGCAGGGAGGGGGATAGGGGCGATGAGCAGTTCTTC,CAISGGREGDRGDEQFF
.,TRBV19,TRBJ1-6,.,TGTGCCTCAAGCGAGGTGTACTATTCACCCCTCCACTTT,CASSEVYYSPLHF
.,TRBV20-1,TRBJ2-3,TRBD2,TGCAGTGCTAGTGGGACTACCCGCACAGATACGCAGTATTTT,CSASGTTRTDTQYF
.,TRBV3-1/TRBV3-2,TRBJ1-5,.,TGTGCCAGCAGCCAAGGAGCGAGCCAGCCCCAGCATTTT,CASSQGASQPQHF
.,TRBV19,TRBJ2-5,TRBD2,TGTGCCAGTAGTATCCCGGGACTAGCGAGGGAGACCCAGTACTTC,CASSIPGLARETQYF